A single sample is the source of the 15 T cell receptor beta chains below, sequenced in a study of cytomegalovirus exposure and HLA in healthy donors. The study ran its PCR with 60 Vbeta and 13 Jbeta primers. The protocol was immunoSEQ multiplex PCR, while the TCRdb copy is restricted to in-frame clones and leaves out a portion. Found here are approximately 100,000 clones, around 80% of them singletons; the top ten hold over 1.1%. Sequenced sample: PBMCs. All receptors derive from a man in his forties in good health and CMV-seronegative.

A few counts support this clone. V usage is TRBV28 and J usage is TRBJ2-3, with 8 bases matching TRBD1. The CDR3 sequence is 18 residues long. V shed 4 bases and J 0 bases; nucleotides not matched to a gene: 12. Germline V gene lookup returns CDR1 MDHEN and CDR2 SYDVKM. In nucleotides, the CDR3 is TGTGCCAGCAGTTCCGCCTTTTTTGACAGGGGTAGCACAGATACGCAGTATTTT. This gives the protein CASSSAFFDRGSTDTQYF.

V is TRBV27 and J is TRBJ1-1; a weak D match, TRBD1 (6 bases). Germline CDR1 and CDR2: MNHEY and SMNVEV (reference sequence). V lost 3 bases, J lost 3 bases, and 8 bases lay in between. The CDR3 is 13 amino acids. The CDR3 loop reads CASSFQGHTEAFF. CDR3 nucleotides: TGTGCCAGCAGTTTCCAGGGGCACACTGAAGCTTTCTTT.

The gene calls are TRBV6-1 and TRBJ1-2; the D gene is possibly TRBD1 (5 bases). Trimming took 10 bases from V and 0 from J, leaving 15 bases between them. Looked up from germline, CDR1 is MNHNS and CDR2 is SASEGT. CDR3 length equals 14 residues. The CDR3 here is CAIHRQGPNYGYTF. The CDR3 nucleotides are TGTGCCATACATCGCCAGGGCCCTAACTATGGCTACACCTTC.

This chain uses TRBV19 with TRBJ1-5; 7 bases map to TRBD1. The germline gives CDR1 LNHDA, CDR2 SQIVND (reference sequence). Trimming cost V 6 bases and J 7 bases; bases outside gene matches: 6. CDR3 size: 13 residues. CDR3 region: CASSRTGGQPQHF. The CDR3 DNA reads as TGTGCCAGTAGCCGGACAGGAGGACAGCCCCAGCATTTT.

This chain connects TRBV27 to TRBJ2-5; TRBD2 might be the D (6 bases). CDR3 length equals 19 residues. Trimming pared 5 bases from V and 2 bases from J, leaving 27 bases between. Germline assignment: CDR1 MNHEY and CDR2 SMNVEV (reference sequence). The CDR3 loop reads CASSTQTGRGFGWQETQYF. The CDR3, as DNA: TGTGCCAGCAGTACCCAAACTGGTCGGGGGTTTGGTTGGCAAGAGACCCAGTACTTC.

CDR3 region: CAGGGGTLNTEAFF. The CDR3 coding sequence is TGTGCCGGCGGCGGGGGGACCTTGAACACTGAAGCTTTCTTT. The chain combines TRBV6-1 with TRBJ1-1, with D maybe TRBD1 (5 bases). Trimming took off 11 bases at V and 0 bases at J, with 16 bases between the two ends. Germline CDR1 and CDR2: MNHNS and SASEGT. This CDR3 comprises 14 residues.

This clone is a singleton in its sample. This chain links TRBV4-2 with TRBJ1-6, with TRBD1 as a possible D gene (5 bases). From germline, CDR1 is LGHNA and CDR2 YNFKEQ. The CDR3 is made up of 16 amino acids. V lost 2 bases and J lost 13, with 21 bases in between. In DNA, the CDR3 is TGTGCCAGCAGCCAAACGCTGCGGCAGGGCGGTTTTCCCCTCCACTTT. Amino acid sequence: CASSQTLRQGGFPLHF.

Here the CDR3 reads CASSYSSSTDTQYF. CDR3 nucleotide sequence: TGTGCCAGCAGTTACTCGTCCAGCACAGATACGCAGTATTTT. This chain links TRBV28 with TRBJ2-3, with D hard to call. The CDR3 loop spans 14 amino acids. From germline, CDR1 is MDHEN and CDR2 SYDVKM. Trimming left V 4 bases short and J 0 bases short, with 8 bases between.

The chain recombines TRBV11-2 with TRBJ2-5, with 8 bases identical to TRBD2. Germline CDR1 reads SGHAT; CDR2 reads FQNNGV. Losses at the gene ends were 6 bases for V and 5 bases for J; bases not matched to a gene: 14. The CDR3 length is 16 residues. The CDR3 DNA is TGTGCCAGCAGTAACCAGCGGGGGAGGGGTGTGGAGACCCAGTACTTC. Encoded protein: CASSNQRGRGVETQYF.

This clone showed up just a few times. The chain combines TRBV19 with TRBJ1-5; D is possibly TRBD1 (5 bases). Germline-derived CDR1 and CDR2 are LNHDA and SQIVND (reference sequence). The length of the CDR3 is 15 residues. With 0 bases removed from V and 6 bases from J, the gap between germline ends came to 12 bases. In nucleotides, the CDR3 is TGTGCCAGTAGTATAGATTGGGGCGAAGCTCAGCCCCAGCATTTT. Translated: CASSIDWGEAQPQHF. Complete variable domain (other parts from reference TRBV19 and TRBJ1-5): DGGITQSPKYLFRKEGQNVTLSCEQNLNHDAMYWYRQDPGQGLRLIYYSQIVNDFQKGDIAEGYSVSREKKESFPLTVTSAQKNPTAFYLCASSIDWGEAQPQHFGDGTRLSIL.

The chain employs TRBV19 and TRBJ2-2; D gene uncertain. The CDR3 is 10 amino acids. The V and J ends lost 10 bases and 7 bases respectively, with 7 bases between them. Germline V CDR1 and CDR2: LNHDA, SQIVND (reference sequence). DNA for the CDR3: TGTGCCACCGGAGACGGGGAGCTGTTTTTT. Protein product: CATGDGELFF.

This rearrangement joins TRBV5-5 to TRBJ1-1, with 9 bases lining up with TRBD1. The CDR3 is 15 amino acids. In germline, CDR1 is SGHKS, CDR2 YYEKEE (reference sequence). Unmatched junction bases numbered 7, after V lost 4 bases and J lost 3 bases. The CDR3 sequence is CASSPGTGRDTEAFF. In DNA form, the CDR3 reads TGTGCCAGCAGCCCAGGGACAGGGAGAGACACTGAAGCTTTCTTT.

The rearrangement uses TRBV30 and TRBJ2-7, with TRBD2 matching over 7 bases. The length of the CDR3 is 16 residues. J was trimmed by 3 bases and V by 4 bases; bases with no gene match: 15. The germline CDR1 and CDR2 sequences are GTSNPN and SVGIG (reference sequence). CDR3 sequence: CAWNKGLTRAVYEQYF. Written as DNA, the CDR3 is TGTGCCTGGAATAAGGGACTAACCAGAGCCGTCTACGAGCAGTACTTC.

V is TRBV30 and J is TRBJ2-5, with D possibly matching TRBD2 (5 bases). V was clipped by 0 bases and J by 4 bases, with 9 bases between them. The germline CDR1 and CDR2 sequences are GTSNPN and SVGIG (reference sequence). This CDR3 contains 13 residues. This CDR3 is CAWSVKGGETQYF. In nucleotides, the CDR3 is TGTGCCTGGAGTGTAAAAGGAGGAGAGACCCAGTACTTC.

The V and J genes are TRBV16 and TRBJ1-5; D is unclear. This CDR3 spans 13 amino acids. Germline V CDR1 and CDR2: KGHSY, FQNENV. With 2 bases removed from V and 4 bases from J, the gap between germline ends came to 6 bases. The chain's CDR3 is CASSQELNQPQHF. Written as DNA, the CDR3 is TGTGCCAGCAGCCAAGAGTTGAATCAGCCCCAGCATTTT.